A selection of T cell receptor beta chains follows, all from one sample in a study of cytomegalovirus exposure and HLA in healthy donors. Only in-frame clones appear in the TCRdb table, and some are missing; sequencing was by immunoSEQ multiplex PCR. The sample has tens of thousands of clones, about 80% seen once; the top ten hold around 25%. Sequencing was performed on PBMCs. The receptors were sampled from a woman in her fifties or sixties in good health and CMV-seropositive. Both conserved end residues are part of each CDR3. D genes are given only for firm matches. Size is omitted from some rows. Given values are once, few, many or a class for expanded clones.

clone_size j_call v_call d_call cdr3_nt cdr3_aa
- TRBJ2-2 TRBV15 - TGTGCCACCAGCAGAGATTGGGCTAGCTCCTCCGGGGAGCTGTTTTTT CATSRDWASSSGELFF
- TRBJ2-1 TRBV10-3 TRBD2 TGTGCCATCAGTGAGACTAGCGGATACAATGAGCAGTTCTTC CAISETSGYNEQFF
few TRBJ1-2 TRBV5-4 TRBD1 TGTGCCAGCAGCTTGACAGGGGTATATGGCTACACCTTC CASSLTGVYGYTF
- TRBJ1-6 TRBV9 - TGTGCCAGCAGCGTAGGACAGAATAATTCACCCCTCCACTTT CASSVGQNNSPLHF
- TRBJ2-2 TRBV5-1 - TGCGCCAGCAGCTTTTACTCGGCCGGGGAGCTGTTTTTT CASSFYSAGELFF
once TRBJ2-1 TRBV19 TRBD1 TGTGCCAGTAGGCTCGACAGGGAAGGCGAGCAGTTCTTC CASRLDREGEQFF
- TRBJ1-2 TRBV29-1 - TGCAGCGTGAGTAGCGATTTGGGCTACACCTTC CSVSSDLGYTF
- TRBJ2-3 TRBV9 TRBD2 TGTGCCAGCAGCGCACAGGGGACTAGCGGGGGTACAGATACGCAGTATTTT CASSAQGTSGGTDTQYF
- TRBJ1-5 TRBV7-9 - TGTGCCAGCAGCCCCTTTAGCAATCAGCCCCAGCATTTT CASSPFSNQPQHF
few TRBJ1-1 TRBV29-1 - TGCAGCGGCGCGGAGTTAAACACTGAAGCTTTCTTT CSGAELNTEAFF
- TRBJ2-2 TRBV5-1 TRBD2 TGCGCCAGCGGACGGGGACTAGCGAACACCGGGGAGCTGTTTTTT CASGRGLANTGELFF
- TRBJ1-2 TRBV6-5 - TGTGCCAGCAACACGCTCGGGGGGGGCTACACCTTC CASNTLGGGYTF
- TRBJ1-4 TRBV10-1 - TGCGCCAGCCGAGAAACGACTAATCGGGGTCCGAGTAATGAAAAACTGTTTTTT CASRETTNRGPSNEKLFF
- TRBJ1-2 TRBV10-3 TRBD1 TGTGCCATCAGTAAGGGACAGGGAGCCTATGGCTACACCTTC CAISKGQGAYGYTF
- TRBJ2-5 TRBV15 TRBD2 TGTGCCACCAGCAGCTCTAGCGGAGTGTACCAGGAGACCCAGTACTTC CATSSSSGVYQETQYF
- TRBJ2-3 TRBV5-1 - TGCGCCAGCAGCTTTACAGTTAGCACAGATACGCAGTATTTT CASSFTVSTDTQYF
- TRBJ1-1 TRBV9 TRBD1 TGTGCCAGCAGCGCGACAGGGGACACTGAAGCTTTCTTT CASSATGDTEAFF
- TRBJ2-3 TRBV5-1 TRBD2 TGCGCCAGCAGCCGCGGCGGGGGGGGAGGGGCACGGGATACGCAGTATTTT CASSRGGGGGARDTQYF
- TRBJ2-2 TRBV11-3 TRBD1 TGTGCCAGCAGCTTTCAGGGGGCGAACACCGGGGAGCTGTTTTTT CASSFQGANTGELFF
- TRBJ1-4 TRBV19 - TGTGCCAGTTGTTCGACTGCTACTAATGAAAAACTGTTTTTT CASCSTATNEKLFF
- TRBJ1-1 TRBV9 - TGTGCCAGCAGCCGAGAAACTTACACTGAAGCTTTCTTT CASSRETYTEAFF
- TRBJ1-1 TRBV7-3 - TGTGCCAGCAGCTTTATGGGGGCCAGCACTGAAGCTTTCTTT CASSFMGASTEAFF
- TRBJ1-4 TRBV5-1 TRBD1 TGCGCCAGCAGCTTGTTCAGGGGGCGCGATGAAAAACTGTTTTTT CASSLFRGRDEKLFF
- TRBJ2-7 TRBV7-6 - TGTGCCAGCAGCTCGATCGGCAGGGACTACGAGCAGTACTTC CASSSIGRDYEQYF
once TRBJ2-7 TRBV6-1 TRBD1 TGTGCCAGCAGTGAGACTGGACAGGGTTCGTACGAGCAGTACTTC CASSETGQGSYEQYF
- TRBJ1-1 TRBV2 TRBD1 TGTGCCAAAGGACAGGGATTGGGTGAAGCTTTCTTT CAKGQGLGEAFF
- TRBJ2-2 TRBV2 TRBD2 TGTGCCAGCAGGAGAGGACTAGTCGCGAACACCGGGGAGCTGTTTTTT CASRRGLVANTGELFF
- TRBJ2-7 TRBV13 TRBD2 TGTGCCAGCAGCTTAGGAGCTAGCGGGGGAATAAAGTACTTC CASSLGASGGIKYF
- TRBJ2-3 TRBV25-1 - TGTGCCAGCAGTGAACTGGAGGGTCGGCGTACAGATACGCAGTATTTT CASSELEGRRTDTQYF
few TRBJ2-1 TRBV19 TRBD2 TGTGCCAGTAGTATCCAGCTAGCGGCATCTAACAATGAGCAGTTCTTC CASSIQLAASNNEQFF
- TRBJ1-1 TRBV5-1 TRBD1 TGCGCCAGCAGCTTGGAAGGGGGCCTGGGGATCACTGAAGCTTTCTTT CASSLEGGLGITEAFF
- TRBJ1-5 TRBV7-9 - TGTGCCAGCAGCTTTGAGGGGGATCAGCCCCAGCATTTT CASSFEGDQPQHF
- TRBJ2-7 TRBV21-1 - TGTGCCAGCAGCAAAGTCTCGGGTATGGTTTACGAGCAGTACTTC CASSKVSGMVYEQYF
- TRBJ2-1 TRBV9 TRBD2 TGTGCCAGCAGCGACAGACTAGCGGGGAGCGATGAGCAGTTCTTC CASSDRLAGSDEQFF
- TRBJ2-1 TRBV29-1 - TGCAGCGTTGCCAACAATGAGCAGTTCTTC CSVANNEQFF
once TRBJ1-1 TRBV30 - TGTGCCTGGAGTAGAGAGAACACTGAAGCTTTCTTT CAWSRENTEAFF
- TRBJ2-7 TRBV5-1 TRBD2 TGCGCCAGCAGCTTGGGGGGAGCGGGGGGGCTCGAGCAGTACTTC CASSLGGAGGLEQYF
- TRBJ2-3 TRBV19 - TGTGCCAGTAGTCCCGACTTGTCCGGAGATACGCAGTATTTT CASSPDLSGDTQYF
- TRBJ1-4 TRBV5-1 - TGCGCCAGCAGTCAACAGGGCCCCGATGAAAAACTGTTTTTT CASSQQGPDEKLFF
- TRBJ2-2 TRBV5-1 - TGCGCCAGCAGACCGGCTAGGGGCACCGGGGAGCTGTTTTTT CASRPARGTGELFF
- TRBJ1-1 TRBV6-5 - TGTGCCAGCAGTTACGGACACTTGAACACTGAAGCTTTCTTT CASSYGHLNTEAFF
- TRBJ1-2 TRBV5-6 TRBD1 TGTGCCAGCAGCCCCCCGACAGGGAACTATGGCTACACCTTC CASSPPTGNYGYTF
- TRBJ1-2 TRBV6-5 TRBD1 TGTGCCAGCCGGGAGATGACAGGGCTTCAAGGCTACACCTTC CASREMTGLQGYTF
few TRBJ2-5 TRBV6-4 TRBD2 TGTGCCAGCAGTGCTGTAGCGGGGGACAAAGAGACCCAGTACTTC CASSAVAGDKETQYF
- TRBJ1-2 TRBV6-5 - TGTGCCACCCCACTTCGTCCCTATGGCTACACCTTC CATPLRPYGYTF
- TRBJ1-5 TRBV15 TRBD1 TGTGCCACCAGCAGAGGTGGGACAGGGAATTTGGGCAATCAGCCCCAGCATTTT CATSRGGTGNLGNQPQHF
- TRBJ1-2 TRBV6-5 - TGTGCCAGCAGTTACAGTTTCGGGGTTGGCTATGGCTACACCTTC CASSYSFGVGYGYTF
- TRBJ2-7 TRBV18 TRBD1 TGTGCCAGCTCACCACCGCGGACAGGGACCGGGGAGCAGTACTTC CASSPPRTGTGEQYF
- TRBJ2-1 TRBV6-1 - TGTGCCAGCAGTGAAGTGAGGAGCGGTTATTACAATGAGCAGTTCTTC CASSEVRSGYYNEQFF
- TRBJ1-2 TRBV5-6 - TGTGCCAGCAGCCCGGGATTGGGATGGACCGATGGCTACACCTTC CASSPGLGWTDGYTF
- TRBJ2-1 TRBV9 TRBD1 TGTGCCAGCAGCGTTACAGGGGGGAACAATGAGCAGTTCTTC CASSVTGGNNEQFF
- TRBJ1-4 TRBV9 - TGTGCCAGCAGCGTAGGAGGGACTAATGAAAAACTGTTTTTT CASSVGGTNEKLFF
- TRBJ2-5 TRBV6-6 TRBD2 TGTGCCAGCAGTTACGACCGAGCGGGGGGACTGGAGACCCAGTACTTC CASSYDRAGGLETQYF